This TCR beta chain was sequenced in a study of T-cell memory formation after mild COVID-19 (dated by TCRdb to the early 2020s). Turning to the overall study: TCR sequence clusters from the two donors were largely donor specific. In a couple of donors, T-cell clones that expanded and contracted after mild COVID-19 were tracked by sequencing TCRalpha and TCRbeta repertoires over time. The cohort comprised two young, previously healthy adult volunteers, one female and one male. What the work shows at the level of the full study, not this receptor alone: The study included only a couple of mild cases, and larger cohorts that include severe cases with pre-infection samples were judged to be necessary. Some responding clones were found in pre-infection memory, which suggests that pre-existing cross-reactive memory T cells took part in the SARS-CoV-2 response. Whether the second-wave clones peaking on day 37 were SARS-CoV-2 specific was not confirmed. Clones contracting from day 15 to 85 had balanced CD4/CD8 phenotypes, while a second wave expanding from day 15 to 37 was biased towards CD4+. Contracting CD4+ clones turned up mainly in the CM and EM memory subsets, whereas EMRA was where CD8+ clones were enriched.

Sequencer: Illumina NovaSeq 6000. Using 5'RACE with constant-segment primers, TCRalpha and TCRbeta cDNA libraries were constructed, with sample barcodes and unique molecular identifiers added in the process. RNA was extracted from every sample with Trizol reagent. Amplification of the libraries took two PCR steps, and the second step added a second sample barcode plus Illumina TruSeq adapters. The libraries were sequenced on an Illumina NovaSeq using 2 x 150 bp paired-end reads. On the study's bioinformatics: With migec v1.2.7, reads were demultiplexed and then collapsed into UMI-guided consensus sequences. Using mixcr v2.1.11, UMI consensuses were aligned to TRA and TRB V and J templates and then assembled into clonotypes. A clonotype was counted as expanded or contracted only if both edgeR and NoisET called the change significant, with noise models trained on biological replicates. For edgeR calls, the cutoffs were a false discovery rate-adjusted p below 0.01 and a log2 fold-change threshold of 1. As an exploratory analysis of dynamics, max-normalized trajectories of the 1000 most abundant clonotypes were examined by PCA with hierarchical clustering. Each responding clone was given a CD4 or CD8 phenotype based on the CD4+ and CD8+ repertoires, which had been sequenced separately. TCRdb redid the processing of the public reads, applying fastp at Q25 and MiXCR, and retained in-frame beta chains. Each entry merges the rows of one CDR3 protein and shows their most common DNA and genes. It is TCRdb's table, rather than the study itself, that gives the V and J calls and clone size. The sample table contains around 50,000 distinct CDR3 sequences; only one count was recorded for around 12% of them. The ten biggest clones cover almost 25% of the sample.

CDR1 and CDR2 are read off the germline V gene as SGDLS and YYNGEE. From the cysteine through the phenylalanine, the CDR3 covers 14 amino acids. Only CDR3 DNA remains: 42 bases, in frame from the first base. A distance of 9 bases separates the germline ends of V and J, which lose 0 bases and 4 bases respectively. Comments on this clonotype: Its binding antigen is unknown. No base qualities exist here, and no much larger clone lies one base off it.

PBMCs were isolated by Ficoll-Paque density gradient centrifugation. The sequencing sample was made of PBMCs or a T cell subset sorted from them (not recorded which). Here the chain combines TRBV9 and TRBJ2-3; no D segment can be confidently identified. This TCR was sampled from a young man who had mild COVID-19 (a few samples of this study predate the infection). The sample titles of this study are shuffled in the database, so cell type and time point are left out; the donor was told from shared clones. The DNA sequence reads TGTGCCAGCAGCGTAGATGCCCGGGCAGATACGCAGTATTTT. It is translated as CASSVDARADTQYF.